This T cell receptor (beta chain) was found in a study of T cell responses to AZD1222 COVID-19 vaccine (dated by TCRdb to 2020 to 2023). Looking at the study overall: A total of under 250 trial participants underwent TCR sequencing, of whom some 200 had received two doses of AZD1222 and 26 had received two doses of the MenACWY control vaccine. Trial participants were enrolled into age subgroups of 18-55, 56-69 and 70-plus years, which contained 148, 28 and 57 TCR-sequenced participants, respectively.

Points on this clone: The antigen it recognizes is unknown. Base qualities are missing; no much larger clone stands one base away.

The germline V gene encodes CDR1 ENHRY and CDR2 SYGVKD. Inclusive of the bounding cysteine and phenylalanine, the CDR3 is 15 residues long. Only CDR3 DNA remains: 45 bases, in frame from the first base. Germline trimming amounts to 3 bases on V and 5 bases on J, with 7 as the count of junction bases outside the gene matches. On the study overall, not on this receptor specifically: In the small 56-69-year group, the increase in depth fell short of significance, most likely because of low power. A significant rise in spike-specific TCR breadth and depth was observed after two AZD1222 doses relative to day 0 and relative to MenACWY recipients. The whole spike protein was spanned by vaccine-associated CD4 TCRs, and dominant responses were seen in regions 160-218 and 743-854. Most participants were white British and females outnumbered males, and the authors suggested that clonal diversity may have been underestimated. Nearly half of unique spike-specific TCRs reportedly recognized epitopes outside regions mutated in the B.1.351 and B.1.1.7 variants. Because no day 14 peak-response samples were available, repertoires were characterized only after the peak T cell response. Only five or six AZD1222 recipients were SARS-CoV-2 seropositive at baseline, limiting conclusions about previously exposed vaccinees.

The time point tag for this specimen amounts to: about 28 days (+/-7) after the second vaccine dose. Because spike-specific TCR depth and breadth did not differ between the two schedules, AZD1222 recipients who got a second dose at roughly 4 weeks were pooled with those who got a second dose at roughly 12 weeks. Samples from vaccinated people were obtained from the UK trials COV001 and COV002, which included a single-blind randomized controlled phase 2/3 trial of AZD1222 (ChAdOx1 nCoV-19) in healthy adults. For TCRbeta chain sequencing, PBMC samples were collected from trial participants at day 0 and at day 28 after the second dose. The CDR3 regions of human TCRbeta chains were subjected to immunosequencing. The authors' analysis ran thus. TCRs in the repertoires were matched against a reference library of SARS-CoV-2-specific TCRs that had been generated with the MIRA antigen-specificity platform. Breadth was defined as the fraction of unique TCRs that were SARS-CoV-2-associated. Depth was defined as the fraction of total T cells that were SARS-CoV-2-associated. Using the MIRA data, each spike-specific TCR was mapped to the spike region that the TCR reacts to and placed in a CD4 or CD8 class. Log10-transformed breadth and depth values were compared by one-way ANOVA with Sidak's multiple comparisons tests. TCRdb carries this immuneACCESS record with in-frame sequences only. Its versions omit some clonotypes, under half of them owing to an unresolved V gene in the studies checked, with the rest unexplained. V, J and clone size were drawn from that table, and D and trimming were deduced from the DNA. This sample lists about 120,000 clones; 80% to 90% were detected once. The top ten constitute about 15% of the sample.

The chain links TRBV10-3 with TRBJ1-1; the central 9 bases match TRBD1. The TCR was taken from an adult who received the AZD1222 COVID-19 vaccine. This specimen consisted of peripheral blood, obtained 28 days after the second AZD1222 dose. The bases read TGTGCCATCAGTGACAAGACAGGGGGAGGGACTGAAGCTTTCTTT. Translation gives CAISDKTGGGTEAFF.